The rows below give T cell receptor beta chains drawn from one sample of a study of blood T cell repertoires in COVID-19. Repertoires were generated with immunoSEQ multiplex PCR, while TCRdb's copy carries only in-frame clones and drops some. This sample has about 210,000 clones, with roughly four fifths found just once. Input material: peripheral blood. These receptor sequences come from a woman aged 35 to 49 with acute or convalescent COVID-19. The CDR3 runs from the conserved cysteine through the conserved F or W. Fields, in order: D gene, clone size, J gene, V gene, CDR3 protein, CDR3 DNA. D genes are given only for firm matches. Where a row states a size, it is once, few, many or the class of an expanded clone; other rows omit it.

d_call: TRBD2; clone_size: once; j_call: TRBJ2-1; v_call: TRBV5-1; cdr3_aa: CASSLTASGGSYNEQFF; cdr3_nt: TGCGCCAGCAGCTTGACCGCTAGCGGGGGATCCTACAATGAGCAGTTCTTC
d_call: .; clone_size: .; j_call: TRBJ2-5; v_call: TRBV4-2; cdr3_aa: CASSQRQGGTQYF; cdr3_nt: TGTGCCAGCAGCCAAAGGCAGGGTGGGACCCAGTACTTC
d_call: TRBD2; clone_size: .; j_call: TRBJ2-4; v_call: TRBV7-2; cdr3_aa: CASSLDKGRAAKNIQYF; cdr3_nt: TGTGCCAGCAGCCTAGACAAGGGGAGGGCCGCCAAAAACATTCAGTACTTC
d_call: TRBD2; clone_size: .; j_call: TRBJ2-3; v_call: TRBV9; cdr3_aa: CASSVAWAGGGSTDTQYF; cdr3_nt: TGTGCCAGCAGCGTAGCTTGGGCGGGGGGTGGTAGCACAGATACGCAGTATTTT
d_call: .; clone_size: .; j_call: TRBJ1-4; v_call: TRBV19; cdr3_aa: CASTSDQGKKLFF; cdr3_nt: TGTGCCAGTACCTCGGACCAGGGAAAAAAACTGTTTTTT
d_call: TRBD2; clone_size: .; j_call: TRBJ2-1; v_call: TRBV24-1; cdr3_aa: CATGSGGAYNEQFF; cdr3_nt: TGTGCCACCGGGAGCGGGGGGGCTTACAATGAGCAGTTCTTC
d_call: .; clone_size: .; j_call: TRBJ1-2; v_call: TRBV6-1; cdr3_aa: CASSEAGDFYGYTF; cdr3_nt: TGTGCCAGCAGTGAGGCAGGGGATTTCTATGGCTACACCTTC
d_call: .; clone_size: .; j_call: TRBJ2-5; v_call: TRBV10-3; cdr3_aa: CASSGLKETQYF; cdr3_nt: TGTGCCAGCTCCGGACTTAAAGAGACCCAGTACTTC
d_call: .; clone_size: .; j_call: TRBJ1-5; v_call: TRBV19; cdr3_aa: CASSIPGRGNQPQHF; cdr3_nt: TGTGCCAGTAGTATACCAGGGAGGGGTAATCAGCCCCAGCATTTT
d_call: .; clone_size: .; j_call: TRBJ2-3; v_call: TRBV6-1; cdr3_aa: CASSEFPYSTDTQYF; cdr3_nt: TGTGCCAGCAGTGAATTCCCGTACTCCACAGATACGCAGTATTTT
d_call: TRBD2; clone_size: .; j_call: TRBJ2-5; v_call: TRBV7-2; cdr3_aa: CASIPGGLAGGRETQYF; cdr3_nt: TGTGCCAGCATACCCGGGGGACTAGCGGGAGGGAGAGAGACCCAGTACTTC
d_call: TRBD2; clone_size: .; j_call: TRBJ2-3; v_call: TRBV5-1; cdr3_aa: CASSWGLAGGHSTDTQYF; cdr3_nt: TGCGCCAGCAGCTGGGGACTAGCGGGAGGCCACAGCACAGATACGCAGTATTTT
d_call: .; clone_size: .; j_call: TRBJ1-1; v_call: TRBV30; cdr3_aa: CAWKGQGNTEAFF; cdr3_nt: TGTGCCTGGAAGGGTCAGGGGAACACTGAAGCTTTCTTT
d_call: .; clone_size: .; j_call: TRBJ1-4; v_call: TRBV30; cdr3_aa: CAWSKSRNEKLFF; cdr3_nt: TGTGCCTGGAGTAAGAGCCGCAATGAAAAACTGTTTTTT
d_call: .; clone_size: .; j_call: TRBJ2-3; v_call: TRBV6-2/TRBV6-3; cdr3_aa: CASSYPGFTDTQYF; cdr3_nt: TGTGCCAGCAGTTATCCGGGATTCACAGATACGCAGTATTTT
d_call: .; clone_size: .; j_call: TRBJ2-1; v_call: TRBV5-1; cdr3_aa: CASSLIEANEQFF; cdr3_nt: TGCGCCAGCAGCTTGATAGAAGCCAATGAGCAGTTCTTC
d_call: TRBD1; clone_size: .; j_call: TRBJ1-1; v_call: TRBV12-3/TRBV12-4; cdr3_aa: CASRLGQGSEAFF; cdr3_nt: TGTGCCAGCAGGCTCGGACAGGGCAGTGAAGCTTTCTTT
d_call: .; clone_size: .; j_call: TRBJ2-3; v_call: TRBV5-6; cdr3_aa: CASSTDTRDTQYF; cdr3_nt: TGTGCCAGCAGCACCGACACTCGAGATACGCAGTATTTT
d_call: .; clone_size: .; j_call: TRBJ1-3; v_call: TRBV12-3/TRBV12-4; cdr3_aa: CASSLTAGNTIYF; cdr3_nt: TGTGCCAGCAGTTTGACAGCCGGAAACACCATATATTTT
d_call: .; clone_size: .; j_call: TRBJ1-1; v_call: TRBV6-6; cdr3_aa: CASSKPPVQGGTEAFF; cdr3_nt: TGTGCCAGCAGTAAGCCCCCTGTGCAGGGAGGCACTGAAGCTTTCTTT
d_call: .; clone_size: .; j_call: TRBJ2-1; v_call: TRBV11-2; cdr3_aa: CASRPQGRDEQFF; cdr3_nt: TGTGCCAGCAGACCTCAGGGGCGGGATGAGCAGTTCTTC
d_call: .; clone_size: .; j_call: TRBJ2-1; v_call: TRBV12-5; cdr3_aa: CASGTGDSPNEQFF; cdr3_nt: TGTGCTAGTGGTACCGGCGACAGCCCCAATGAGCAGTTCTTC
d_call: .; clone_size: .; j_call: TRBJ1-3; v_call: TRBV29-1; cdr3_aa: CSVENRNSGNTIYF; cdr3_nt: TGCAGCGTTGAAAACAGGAACTCTGGAAACACCATATATTTT
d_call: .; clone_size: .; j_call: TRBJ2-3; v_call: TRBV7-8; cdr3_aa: CASSLEWGGTDTQYF; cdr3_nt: TGTGCCAGCAGCTTAGAATGGGGGGGCACAGATACGCAGTATTTT
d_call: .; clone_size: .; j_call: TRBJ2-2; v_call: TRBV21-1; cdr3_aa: CASSKITPGQKNTGELFF; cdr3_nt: TGTGCCAGCAGCAAAATCACCCCGGGACAAAAGAACACCGGGGAGCTGTTTTTT
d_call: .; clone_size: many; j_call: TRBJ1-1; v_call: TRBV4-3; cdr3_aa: CASSQDRAPPEAFF; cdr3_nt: TGCGCCAGCAGCCAAGACAGGGCCCCCCCTGAAGCTTTCTTT
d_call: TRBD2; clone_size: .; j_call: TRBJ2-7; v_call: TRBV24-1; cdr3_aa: CATSDTSGIYEQYF; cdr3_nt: TGTGCCACCAGTGATACTAGCGGGATATACGAGCAGTACTTC
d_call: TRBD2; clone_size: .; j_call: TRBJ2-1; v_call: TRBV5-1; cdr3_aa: CASSRTSLNEQFF; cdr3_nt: TGCGCCAGCAGTAGGACTAGTCTCAATGAGCAGTTCTTC
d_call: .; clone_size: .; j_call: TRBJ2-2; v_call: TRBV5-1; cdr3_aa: CASSYENRPAGELFF; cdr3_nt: TGCGCCAGCAGCTACGAGAACAGGCCAGCCGGGGAGCTGTTTTTT